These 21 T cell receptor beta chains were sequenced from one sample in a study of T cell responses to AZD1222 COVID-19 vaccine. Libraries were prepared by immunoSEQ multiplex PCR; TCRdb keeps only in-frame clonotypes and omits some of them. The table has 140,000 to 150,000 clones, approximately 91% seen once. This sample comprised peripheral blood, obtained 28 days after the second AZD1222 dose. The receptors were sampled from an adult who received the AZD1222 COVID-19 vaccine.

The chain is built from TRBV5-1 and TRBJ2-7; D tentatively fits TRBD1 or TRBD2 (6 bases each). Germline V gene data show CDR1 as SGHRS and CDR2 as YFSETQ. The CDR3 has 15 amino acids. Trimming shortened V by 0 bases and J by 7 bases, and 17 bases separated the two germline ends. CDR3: CASSLVEGGRMEQYF. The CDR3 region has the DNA TGCGCCAGCAGCTTGGTCGAAGGGGGGCGGATGGAGCAGTACTTC.

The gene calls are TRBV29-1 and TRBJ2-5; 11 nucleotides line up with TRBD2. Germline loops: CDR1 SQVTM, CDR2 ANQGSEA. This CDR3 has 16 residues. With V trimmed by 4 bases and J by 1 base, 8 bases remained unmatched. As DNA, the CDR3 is TGCAGCGTTGCCCCCATAGCGGGGGGGCCCCAAGAGACCCAGTACTTC. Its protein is CSVAPIAGGPQETQYF.

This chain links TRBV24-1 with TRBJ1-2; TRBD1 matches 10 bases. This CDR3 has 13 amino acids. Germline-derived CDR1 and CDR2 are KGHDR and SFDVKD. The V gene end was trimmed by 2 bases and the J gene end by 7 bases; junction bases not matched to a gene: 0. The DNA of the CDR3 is TGTGCCACCAGTGATTGGACAGGGGGTGGCTACACCTTC. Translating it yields CATSDWTGGGYTF.

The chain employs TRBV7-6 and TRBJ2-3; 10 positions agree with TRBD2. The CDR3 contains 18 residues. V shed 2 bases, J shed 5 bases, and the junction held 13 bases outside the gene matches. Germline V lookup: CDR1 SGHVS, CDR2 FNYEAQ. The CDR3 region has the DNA TGTGCCAGCAGCTTAAGTCCTAGCGGGGGCCTCGGGGGAGATACGCAGTATTTT. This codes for CASSLSPSGGLGGDTQYF.

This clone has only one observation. CDR3 amino acids: CSALGVNEQFF. The CDR3 bases are TGCAGTGCCTTGGGGGTTAATGAGCAGTTCTTC. The chain carries TRBV20-1 and TRBJ2-1, with D perhaps given as TRBD1 or TRBD2 (5 bases each). Germline CDR1 and CDR2: DFQATT and SNEGSKA (reference sequence). V lost 6 bases and J lost 7, with 10 bases in between. The CDR3 has 11 amino acids.

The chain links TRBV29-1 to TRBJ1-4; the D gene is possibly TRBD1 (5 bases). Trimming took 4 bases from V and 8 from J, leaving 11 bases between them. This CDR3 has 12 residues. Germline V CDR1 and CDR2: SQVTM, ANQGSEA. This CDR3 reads CSVARGSEKLFF. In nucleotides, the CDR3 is TGCAGCGTTGCGAGGGGTTCGGAAAAACTGTTTTTT. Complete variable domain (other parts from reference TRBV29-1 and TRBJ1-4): SAVISQKPSRDICQRGTSLTIQCQVDSQVTMMFWYRQQPGQSLTLIATANQGSEATYESGFVIDKFPISRPNLTFSTLTVSNMSPEDSSIYLCSVARGSEKLFFGSGTQLSVL.

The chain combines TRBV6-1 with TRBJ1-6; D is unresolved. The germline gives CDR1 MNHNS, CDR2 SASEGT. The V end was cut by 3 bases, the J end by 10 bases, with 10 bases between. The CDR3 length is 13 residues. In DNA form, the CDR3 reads TGTGCCAGCAGTGACATGTTCAACTCACCCCTCCACTTT. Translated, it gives CASSDMFNSPLHF.

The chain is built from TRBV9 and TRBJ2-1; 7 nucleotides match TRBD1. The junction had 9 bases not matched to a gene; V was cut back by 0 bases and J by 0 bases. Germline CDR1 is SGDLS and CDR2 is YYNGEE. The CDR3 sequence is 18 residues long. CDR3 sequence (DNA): TGTGCCAGCAGCGTAGGTACAGGGGTCCGCCTCTCCTACAATGAGCAGTTCTTC. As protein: CASSVGTGVRLSYNEQFF.

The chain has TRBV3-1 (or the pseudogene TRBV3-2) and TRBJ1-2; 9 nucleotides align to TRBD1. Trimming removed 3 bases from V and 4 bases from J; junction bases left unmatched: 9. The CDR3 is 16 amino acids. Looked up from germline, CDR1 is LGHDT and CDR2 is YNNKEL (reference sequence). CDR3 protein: CASSQGQGLVVYGYTF. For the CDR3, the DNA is TGTGCCAGCAGCCAGGGACAGGGACTTGTAGTCTATGGCTACACCTTC.

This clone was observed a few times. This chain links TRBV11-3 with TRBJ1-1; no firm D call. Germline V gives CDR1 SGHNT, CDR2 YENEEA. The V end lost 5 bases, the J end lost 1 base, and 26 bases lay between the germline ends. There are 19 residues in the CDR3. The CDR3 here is CASSRSPRGRAEKNTEAFF. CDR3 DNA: TGTGCCAGCAGCCGTAGCCCGCGGGGAAGGGCAGAAAAGAACACTGAAGCTTTCTTT.

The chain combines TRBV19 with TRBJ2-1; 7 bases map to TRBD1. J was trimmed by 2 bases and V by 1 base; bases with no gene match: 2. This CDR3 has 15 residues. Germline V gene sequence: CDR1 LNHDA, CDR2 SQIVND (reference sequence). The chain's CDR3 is CASSIGQGAYNEQFF. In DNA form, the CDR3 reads TGTGCCAGTAGTATAGGGCAGGGGGCCTACAATGAGCAGTTCTTC.

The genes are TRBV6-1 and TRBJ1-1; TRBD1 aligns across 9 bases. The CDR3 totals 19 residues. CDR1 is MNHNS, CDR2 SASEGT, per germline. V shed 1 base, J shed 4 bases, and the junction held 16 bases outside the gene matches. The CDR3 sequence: CASSEGANRGRPRSTEAFF. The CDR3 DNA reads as TGTGCCAGCAGTGAAGGGGCCAACAGGGGGCGCCCCCGGAGCACTGAAGCTTTCTTT.

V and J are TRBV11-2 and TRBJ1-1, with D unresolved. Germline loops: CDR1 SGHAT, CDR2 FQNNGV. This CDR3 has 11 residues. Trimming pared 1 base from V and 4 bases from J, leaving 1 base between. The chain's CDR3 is CASSLATEAFF. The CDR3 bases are TGTGCCAGCAGCTTAGCCACTGAAGCTTTCTTT.

CDR3 nucleotide sequence: TGTGCCTGGAGTGTAGGGGACAGGGGGGAACTCTATGGCTACACCTTC. This gives the protein CAWSVGDRGELYGYTF. The chain recombines TRBV30 with TRBJ1-2; TRBD1 agrees at 11 bases. Germline CDR1 reads GTSNPN; CDR2 reads SVGIG (reference sequence). The CDR3 contains 16 residues. V trimming: 0 bases; J trimming: 4 bases; junction bases outside the gene matches: 7.

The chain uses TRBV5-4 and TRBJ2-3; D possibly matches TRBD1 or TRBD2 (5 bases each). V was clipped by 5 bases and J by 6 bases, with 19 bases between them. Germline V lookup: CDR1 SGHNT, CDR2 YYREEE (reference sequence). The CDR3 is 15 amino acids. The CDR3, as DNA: TGTGCCAGCAGGGGGCGGGCGGGTGCCCGGGATACGCAGTATTTT. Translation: CASRGRAGARDTQYF.

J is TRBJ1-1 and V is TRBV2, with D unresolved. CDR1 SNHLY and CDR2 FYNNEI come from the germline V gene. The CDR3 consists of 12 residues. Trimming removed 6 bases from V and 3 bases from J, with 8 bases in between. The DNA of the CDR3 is TGTGCCAGCAGGGACTCACACACTGAAGCTTTCTTT. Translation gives CASRDSHTEAFF.

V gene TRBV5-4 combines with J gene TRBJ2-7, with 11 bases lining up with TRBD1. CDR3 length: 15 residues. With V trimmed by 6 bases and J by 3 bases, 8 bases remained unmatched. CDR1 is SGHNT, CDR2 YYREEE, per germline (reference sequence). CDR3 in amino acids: CASNKAGTGGYEQYF. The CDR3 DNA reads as TGTGCCAGCAACAAAGCCGGGACAGGGGGCTACGAGCAGTACTTC.

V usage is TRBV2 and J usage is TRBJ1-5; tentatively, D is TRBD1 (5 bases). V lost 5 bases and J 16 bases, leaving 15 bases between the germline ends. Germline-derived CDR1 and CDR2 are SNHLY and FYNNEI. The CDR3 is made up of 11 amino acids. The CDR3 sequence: CASSRDSRRHF. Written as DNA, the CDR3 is TGTGCCAGCAGTCGGGACTCCCGTCGTCATTTT.

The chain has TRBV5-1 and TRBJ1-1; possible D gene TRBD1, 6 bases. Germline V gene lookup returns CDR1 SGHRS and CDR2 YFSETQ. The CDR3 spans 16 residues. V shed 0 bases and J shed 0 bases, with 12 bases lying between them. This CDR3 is CASSLEEGGMNTEAFF. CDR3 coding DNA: TGCGCCAGCAGCTTGGAAGAGGGGGGAATGAACACTGAAGCTTTCTTT.

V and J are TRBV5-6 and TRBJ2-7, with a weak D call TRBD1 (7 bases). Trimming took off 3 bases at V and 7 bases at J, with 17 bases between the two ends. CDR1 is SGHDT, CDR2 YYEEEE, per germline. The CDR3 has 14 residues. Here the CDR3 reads CASSWEEGAGEQYF. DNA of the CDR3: TGTGCCAGCAGCTGGGAGGAGGGGGCAGGGGAGCAGTACTTC.

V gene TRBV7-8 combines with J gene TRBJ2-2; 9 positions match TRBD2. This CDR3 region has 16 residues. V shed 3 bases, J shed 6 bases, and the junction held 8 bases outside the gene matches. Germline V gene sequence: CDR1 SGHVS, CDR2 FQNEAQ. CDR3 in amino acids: CASSLDSGGQAGELFF. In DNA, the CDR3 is TGTGCCAGCAGCTTGGACAGCGGGGGGCAGGCCGGGGAGCTGTTTTTT.